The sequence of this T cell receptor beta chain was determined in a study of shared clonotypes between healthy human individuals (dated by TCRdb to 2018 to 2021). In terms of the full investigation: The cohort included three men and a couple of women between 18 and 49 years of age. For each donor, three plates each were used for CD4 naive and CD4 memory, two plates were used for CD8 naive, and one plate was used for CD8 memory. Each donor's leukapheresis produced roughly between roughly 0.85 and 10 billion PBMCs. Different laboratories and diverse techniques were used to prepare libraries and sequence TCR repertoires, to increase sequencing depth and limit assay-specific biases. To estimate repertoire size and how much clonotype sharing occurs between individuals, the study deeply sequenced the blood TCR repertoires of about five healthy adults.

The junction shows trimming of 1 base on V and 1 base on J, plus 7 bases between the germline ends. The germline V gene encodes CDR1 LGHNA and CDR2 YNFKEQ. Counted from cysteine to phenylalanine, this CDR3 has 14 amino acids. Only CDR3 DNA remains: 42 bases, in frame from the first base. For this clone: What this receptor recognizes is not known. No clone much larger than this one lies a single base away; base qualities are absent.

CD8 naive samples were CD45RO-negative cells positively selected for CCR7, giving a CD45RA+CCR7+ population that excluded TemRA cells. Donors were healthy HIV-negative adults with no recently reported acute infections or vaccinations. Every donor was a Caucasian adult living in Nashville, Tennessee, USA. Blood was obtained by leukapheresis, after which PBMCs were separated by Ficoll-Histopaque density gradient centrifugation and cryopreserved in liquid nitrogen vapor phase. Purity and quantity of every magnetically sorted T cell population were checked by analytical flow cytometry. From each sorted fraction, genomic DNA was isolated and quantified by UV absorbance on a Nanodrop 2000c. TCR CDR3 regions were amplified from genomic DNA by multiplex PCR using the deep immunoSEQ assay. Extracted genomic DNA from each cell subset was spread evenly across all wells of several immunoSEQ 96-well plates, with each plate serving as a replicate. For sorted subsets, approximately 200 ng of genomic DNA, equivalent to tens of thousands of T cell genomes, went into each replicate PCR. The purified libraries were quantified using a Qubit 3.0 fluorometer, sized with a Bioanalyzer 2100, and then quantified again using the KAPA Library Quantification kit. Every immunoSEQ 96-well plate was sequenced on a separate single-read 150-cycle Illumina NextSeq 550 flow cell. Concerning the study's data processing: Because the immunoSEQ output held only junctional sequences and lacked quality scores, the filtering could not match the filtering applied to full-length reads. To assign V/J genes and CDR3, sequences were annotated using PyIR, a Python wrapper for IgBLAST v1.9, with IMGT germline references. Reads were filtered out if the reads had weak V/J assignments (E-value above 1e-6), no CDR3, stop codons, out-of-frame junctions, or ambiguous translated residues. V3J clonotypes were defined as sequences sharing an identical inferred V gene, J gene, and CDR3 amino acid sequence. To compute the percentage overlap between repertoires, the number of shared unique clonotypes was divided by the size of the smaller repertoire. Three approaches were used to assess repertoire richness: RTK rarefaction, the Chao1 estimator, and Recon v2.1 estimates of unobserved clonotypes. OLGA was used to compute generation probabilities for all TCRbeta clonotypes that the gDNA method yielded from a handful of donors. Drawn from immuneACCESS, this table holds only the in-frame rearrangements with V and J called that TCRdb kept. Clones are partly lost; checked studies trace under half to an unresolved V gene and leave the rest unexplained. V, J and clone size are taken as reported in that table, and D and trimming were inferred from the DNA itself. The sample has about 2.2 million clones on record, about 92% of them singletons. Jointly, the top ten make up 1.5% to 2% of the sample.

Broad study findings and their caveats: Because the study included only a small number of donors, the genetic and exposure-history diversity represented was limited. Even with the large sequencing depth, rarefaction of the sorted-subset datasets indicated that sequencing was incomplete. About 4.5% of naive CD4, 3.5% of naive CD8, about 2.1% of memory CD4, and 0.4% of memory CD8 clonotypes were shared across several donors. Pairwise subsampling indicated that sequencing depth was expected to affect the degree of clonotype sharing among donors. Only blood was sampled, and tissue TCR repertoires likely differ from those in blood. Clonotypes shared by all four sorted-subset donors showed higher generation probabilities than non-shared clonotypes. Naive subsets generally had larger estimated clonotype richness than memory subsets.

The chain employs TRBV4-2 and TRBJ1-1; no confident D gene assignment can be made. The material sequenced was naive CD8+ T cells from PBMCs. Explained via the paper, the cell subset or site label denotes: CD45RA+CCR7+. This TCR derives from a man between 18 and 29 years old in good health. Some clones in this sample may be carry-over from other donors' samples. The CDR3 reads CASSQARQNTEAFF. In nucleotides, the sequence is TGTGCCAGCAGCCAAGCGCGACAGAACACTGAAGCTTTCTTT.